This TCR beta chain appears in the sequencing data of a study of blood T cell repertoires in COVID-19. Study in general: Whether acute or convalescent, the COVID-19 samples came from the United States, Italy and Spain. Sources were T cells, B-cell-depleted T cells, or PBMCs; the material itself was cDNA or gDNA.

Authors' processing steps: By means of reference gene primer amplification, nucleated cell counts were estimated. The repertoire was sequenced with immunoSEQ multiplex PCR; TCRdb's copy has only in-frame clones and lacks some. That table furnishes V, J and clone size, whereas the DNA furnished D and trimming. Of 200,000 to 300,000 clones in the sample, approximately 85% are singletons; the top ten hold 4%. The CDR3 length is 13 residues. Per the germline V gene, CDR1 is LNHDA and CDR2 is SQIVND (reference sequence). With 3 bases removed from V and 4 bases from J, the gap between germline ends came to 10 bases.

The source is a man aged 45-65 years with acute or convalescent COVID-19. The chain uses TRBV19 and TRBJ2-7, with D tentatively TRBD2 (5 bases). The sequencing sample was made of peripheral blood. The DNA of the CDR3 is TGTGCCAGTAGTATCCCCGGCGGGTACGAGCAGTACTTC. This sequence encodes CASSIPGGYEQYF. Variable domain in full (rest from reference TRBV19 and TRBJ2-7): DGGITQSPKYLFRKEGQNVTLSCEQNLNHDAMYWYRQDPGQGLRLIYYSQIVNDFQKGDIAEGYSVSREKKESFPLTVTSAQKNPTAFYLCASSIPGGYEQYFGPGTRLTVT.